This note documents a single T cell receptor beta chain sequence. Its antigen is unidentified. This CDR3 spans 15 amino acids. The data originate from a study of cytomegalovirus exposure and HLA in healthy donors. Both 60 Vbeta primers and 13 Jbeta primers went into the PCR. Assay: immunoSEQ multiplex PCR; the TCRdb copy retains only in-frame clones and omits some. The table lists 200,000 to 300,000 clones, roughly 86% of them singletons. Study-wide findings and caveats: Of the V segments, some could not be distinguished, including TRBV6-2 and TRBV6-3, and were excluded. When the data were analyzed later, several of the most significant clusters appeared to be linked to common viral pathogens. The study designated around 150 TCR beta chains cytomegalovirus-associated.

Sequencing was carried out using PBMCs. The chain links TRBV21-1 to TRBJ2-3; the D call of TRBD1 is as the table states it, not checked on the DNA. TRBV21-1 is noted as a pseudogene. The sequence derives from a woman between 40 and 55 years old in good health and CMV-seropositive. The CDR3, as DNA: TGTGCCAGCAGCGAATACAGGGGGTCCACAGATACGCAGTATTTT. This sequence encodes CASSEYRGSTDTQYF.